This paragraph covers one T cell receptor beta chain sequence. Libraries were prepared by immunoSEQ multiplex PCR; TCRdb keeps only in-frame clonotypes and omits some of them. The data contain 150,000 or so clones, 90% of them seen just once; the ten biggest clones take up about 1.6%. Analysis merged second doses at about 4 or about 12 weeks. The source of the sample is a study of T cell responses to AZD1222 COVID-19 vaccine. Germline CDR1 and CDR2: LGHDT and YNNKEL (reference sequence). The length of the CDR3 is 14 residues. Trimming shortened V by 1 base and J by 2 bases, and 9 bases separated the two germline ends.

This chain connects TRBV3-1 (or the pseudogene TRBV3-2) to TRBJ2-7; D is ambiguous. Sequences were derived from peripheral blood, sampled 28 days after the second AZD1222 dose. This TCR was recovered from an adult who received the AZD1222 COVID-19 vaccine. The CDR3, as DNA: TGTGCCAGCAGCCAAGCCAGGCAAACCTACGAGCAGTACTTC. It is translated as CASSQARQTYEQYF.